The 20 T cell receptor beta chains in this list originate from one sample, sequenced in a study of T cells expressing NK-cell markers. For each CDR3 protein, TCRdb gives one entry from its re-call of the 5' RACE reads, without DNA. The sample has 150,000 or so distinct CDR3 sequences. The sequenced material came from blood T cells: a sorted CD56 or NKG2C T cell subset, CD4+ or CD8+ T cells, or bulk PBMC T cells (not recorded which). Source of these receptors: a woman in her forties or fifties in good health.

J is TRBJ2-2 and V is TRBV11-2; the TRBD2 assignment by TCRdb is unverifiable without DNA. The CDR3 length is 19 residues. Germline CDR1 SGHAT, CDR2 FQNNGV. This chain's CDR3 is CASRGTANRLAGDTGELFF.

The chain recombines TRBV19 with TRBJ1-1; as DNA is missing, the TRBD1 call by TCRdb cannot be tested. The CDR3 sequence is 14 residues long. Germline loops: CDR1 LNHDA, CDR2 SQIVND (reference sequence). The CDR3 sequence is CASSIAGPNTEAFF.

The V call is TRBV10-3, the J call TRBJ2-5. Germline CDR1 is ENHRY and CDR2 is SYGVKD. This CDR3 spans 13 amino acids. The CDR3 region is CAISEPLEETQYF.

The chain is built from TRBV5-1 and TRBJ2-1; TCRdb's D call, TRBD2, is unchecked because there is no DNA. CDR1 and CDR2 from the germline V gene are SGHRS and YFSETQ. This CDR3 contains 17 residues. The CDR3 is CASSLPGGSGITVEQFF.

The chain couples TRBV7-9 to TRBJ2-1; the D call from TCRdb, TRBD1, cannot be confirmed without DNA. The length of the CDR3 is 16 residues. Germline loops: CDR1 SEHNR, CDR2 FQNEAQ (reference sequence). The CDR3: CASSLLLAEGGKGQFF.

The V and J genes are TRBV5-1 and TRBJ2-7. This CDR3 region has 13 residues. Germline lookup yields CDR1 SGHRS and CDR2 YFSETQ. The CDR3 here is CASRAGSSYEQYF.

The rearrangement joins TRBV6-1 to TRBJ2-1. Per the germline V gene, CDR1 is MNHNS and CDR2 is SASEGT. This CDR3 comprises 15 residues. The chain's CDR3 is CASSVLGNSYNEQFF.

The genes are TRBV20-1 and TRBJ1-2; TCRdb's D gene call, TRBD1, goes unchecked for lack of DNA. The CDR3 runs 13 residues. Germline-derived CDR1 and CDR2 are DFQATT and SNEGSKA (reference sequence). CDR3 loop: CSARVPGADGYTF.

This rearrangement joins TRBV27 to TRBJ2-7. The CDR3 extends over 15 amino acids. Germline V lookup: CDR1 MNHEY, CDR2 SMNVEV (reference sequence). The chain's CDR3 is CASRTVGVGSYEQYF.

The CDR3 sequence: CASRRVPYEELFF. The chain is built from TRBV3-1 and TRBJ2-2; TCRdb reports TRBD2, a call that lacks DNA to check it against. CDR1 and CDR2 (germline): LGHDT, YNNKEL (reference sequence). The CDR3 is 13 amino acids.

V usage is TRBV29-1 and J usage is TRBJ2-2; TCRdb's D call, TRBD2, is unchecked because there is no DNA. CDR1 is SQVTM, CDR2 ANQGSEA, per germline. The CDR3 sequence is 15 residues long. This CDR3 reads CSVELAGVVTGELFF.

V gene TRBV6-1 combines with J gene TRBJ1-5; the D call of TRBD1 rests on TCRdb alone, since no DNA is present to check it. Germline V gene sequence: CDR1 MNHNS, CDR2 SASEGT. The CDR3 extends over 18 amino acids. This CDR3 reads CASVRQGTGIDSNQPQHF.

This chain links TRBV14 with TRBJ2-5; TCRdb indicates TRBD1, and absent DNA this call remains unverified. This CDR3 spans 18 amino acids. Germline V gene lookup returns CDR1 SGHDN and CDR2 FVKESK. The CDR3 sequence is CASSQDGPGESFEETQYF.

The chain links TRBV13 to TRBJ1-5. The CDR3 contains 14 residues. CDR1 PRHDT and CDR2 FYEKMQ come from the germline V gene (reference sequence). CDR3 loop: CASGIGNTNQPQHF. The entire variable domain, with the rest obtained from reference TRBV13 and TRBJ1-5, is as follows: AAGVIQSPRHLIKEKRETATLKCYPIPRHDTVYWYQQGPGQDPQFLISFYEKMQSDKGSIPDRFSAQQFSDYHSELNMSSLELGDSALYFCASGIGNTNQPQHFGDGTRLSIL.

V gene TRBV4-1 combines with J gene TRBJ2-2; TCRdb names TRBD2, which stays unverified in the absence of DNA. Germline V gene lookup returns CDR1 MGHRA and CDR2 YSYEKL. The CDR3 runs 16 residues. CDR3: CASSPPGLAGAGELFF.

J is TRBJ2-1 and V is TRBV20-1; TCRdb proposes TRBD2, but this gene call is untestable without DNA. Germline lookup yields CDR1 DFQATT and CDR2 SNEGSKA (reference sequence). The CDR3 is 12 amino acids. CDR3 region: CSAGGYYNEQFF.

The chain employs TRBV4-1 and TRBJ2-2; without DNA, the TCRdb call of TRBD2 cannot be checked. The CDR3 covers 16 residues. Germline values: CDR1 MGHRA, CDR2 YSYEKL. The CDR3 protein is CASSEGLAGDTGELFF.

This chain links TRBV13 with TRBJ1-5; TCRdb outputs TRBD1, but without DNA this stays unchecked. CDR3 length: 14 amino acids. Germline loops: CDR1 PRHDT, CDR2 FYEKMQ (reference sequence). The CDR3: CASSFQGASQPQHF.

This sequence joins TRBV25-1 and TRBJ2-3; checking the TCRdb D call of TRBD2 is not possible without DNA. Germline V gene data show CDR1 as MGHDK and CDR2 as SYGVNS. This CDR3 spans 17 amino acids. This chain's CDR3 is CASSEYIPGWEVDTQYF. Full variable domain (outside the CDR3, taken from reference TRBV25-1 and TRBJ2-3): EADIYQTPRYLVIGTGKKITLECSQTMGHDKMYWYQQDPGMELHLIHYSYGVNSTEKGDLSSESTVSRIRTEHFPLTLESARPSHTSQYLCASSEYIPGWEVDTQYFGPGTRLTVL.

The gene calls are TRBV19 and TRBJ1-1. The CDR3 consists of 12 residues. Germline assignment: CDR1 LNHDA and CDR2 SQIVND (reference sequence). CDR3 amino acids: CASKEGFTEAFF.